The 20 T cell receptor beta chains in this list originate from one sample, sequenced in a study of blood T cell repertoires in COVID-19. This table comes from immunoSEQ multiplex PCR, and its TCRdb copy is limited to in-frame clones, with some not included. The sample lists over 200,000 clones; 88% were seen once. The source material was peripheral blood. The receptors come from a woman aged 60-75 years with acute or convalescent COVID-19.

The chain uses TRBV6-2 or TRBV6-3 and TRBJ2-5; D not certain. CDR3 length: 12 amino acids. Germline V gives CDR1 MNHEY, CDR2 SVGEGT. Trimming took 6 bases from V and 7 from J, leaving 12 bases between them. The CDR3 sequence is CASSPQPGTQYF. CDR3 nucleotide sequence: TGTGCCAGCAGCCCCCAGCCGGGGACCCAGTACTTC.

The V and J genes are TRBV5-5 and TRBJ1-5, with unresolved D. Germline assignment: CDR1 SGHKS and CDR2 YYEKEE (reference sequence). Trimming removed 5 bases at V and 7 bases at J, with 13 bases between. The CDR3 contains 13 residues. This CDR3 is CASRGGGRQPQHF. CDR3 sequence (DNA): TGTGCCAGCAGGGGAGGAGGTCGCCAGCCCCAGCATTTT.

The rearrangement links TRBV19 to TRBJ2-2, with D possibly matching TRBD1 (6 bases). The V gene lost 10 bases and the J gene lost 4 bases, with 19 bases spanning the gap. There are 15 residues in the CDR3. The germline V gene has CDR1 LNHDA and CDR2 SQIVND (reference sequence). CDR3 residues: CATSARGEGTGELFF. The CDR3 nucleotides are TGTGCCACCTCGGCCAGGGGAGAAGGCACCGGGGAGCTGTTTTTT. The variable domain in full, with the rest retrieved from reference TRBV19 and TRBJ2-2, is DGGITQSPKYLFRKEGQNVTLSCEQNLNHDAMYWYRQDPGQGLRLIYYSQIVNDFQKGDIAEGYSVSREKKESFPLTVTSAQKNPTAFYLCATSARGEGTGELFFGEGSRLTVL.

V is TRBV7-9 and J is TRBJ1-5; the match to TRBD1 covers 8 bases. Germline CDR1 reads SEHNR; CDR2 reads FQNEAQ (reference sequence). The ends lost 3 bases at V and 5 bases at J; junction bases unmatched: 6. The CDR3 spans 15 residues. The CDR3 DNA follows: TGTGCCAGCAGCTTCGACGGACAGGGTCATCAGCCCCAGCATTTT. Translating gives CASSFDGQGHQPQHF. Looking up the rest from reference TRBV7-9 and TRBJ1-5 gives the full variable domain: DTGVSQNPRHKITKRGQNVTFRCDPISEHNRLYWYRQTLGQGPEFLTYFQNEAQLEKSRLLSDRFSAERPKGSFSTLEIQRTEQGDSAMYLCASSFDGQGHQPQHFGDGTRLSIL.

This clone has more than one count but fewer than ten. The gene calls are TRBV7-2 and TRBJ1-2; D might be TRBD1 (5 bases). There are 12 residues in the CDR3. The germline V gene has CDR1 SGHTA and CDR2 FQGNSA. The V and J ends lost 6 bases and 3 bases respectively, with 8 bases between them. The CDR3 DNA sequence: TGTGCCAGCAGGGGGGGACACTATGGCTACACCTTC. Protein product: CASRGGHYGYTF. Full variable domain (outside the CDR3, taken from reference TRBV7-2 and TRBJ1-2): GAGVSQSPSNKVTEKGKDVELRCDPISGHTALYWYRQSLGQGLEFLIYFQGNSAPDKSGLPSDRFSAERTGGSVSTLTIQRTQQEDSAVYLCASRGGHYGYTFGSGTRLTVV.

This rearrangement joins TRBV21-1 to TRBJ2-1; the D call of TRBD2 is as the table states it, not checked on the DNA. TRBV21-1 is a pseudogene segment. The length of the CDR3 is 17 residues. CDR3: CASSPGVAVYLYNEQFF. The CDR3 region has the DNA TGTGCCAGCAGCCCCGGGGTGGCGGTATACCTCTACAATGAGCAGTTCTTC.

In its sample, this clone was seen many times. V is TRBV2 and J is TRBJ2-2; 7 nucleotides match TRBD2. CDR3 length: 15 amino acids. The germline gives CDR1 SNHLY, CDR2 FYNNEI. Trimming at V came to 6 bases and at J to 4 bases, leaving 8 bases not matched to a gene. The CDR3 DNA is TGTGCCAGCAGAATCGGCGGGAGCCTCACCGGGGAGCTGTTTTTT. Encoded protein: CASRIGGSLTGELFF.

Only a few counts were recorded for this clone. CDR3 sequence: CASSPQVGLDQPQHF. The CDR3, as DNA: TGTGCCAGCTCACCGCAGGTCGGATTAGATCAGCCCCAGCATTTT. The gene calls are TRBV18 and TRBJ1-5; D remains unclear. Germline loops: CDR1 KGHSH, CDR2 LQKENI. The CDR3 is made up of 15 amino acids. V gave up 3 bases and J gave up 5 bases, with 14 bases separating them.

This chain links TRBV19 with TRBJ2-1, with 7 bases identical to TRBD1. The germline gives CDR1 LNHDA, CDR2 SQIVND (reference sequence). With V trimmed by 2 bases and J by 1 base, 2 bases remained unmatched. The CDR3 consists of 15 residues. CDR3 sequence: CASSIQQGSYNEQFF. CDR3 bases: TGTGCCAGTAGTATACAACAGGGGTCCTACAATGAGCAGTTCTTC.

The gene calls are TRBV16 and TRBJ1-5, with a tentative D call TRBD1 (5 bases). Trimming shortened V by 1 base and J by 4 bases, and 11 bases separated the two germline ends. The CDR3 extends over 15 amino acids. The germline CDR1 and CDR2 sequences are KGHSY and FQNENV. CDR3 region: CASSQLGAVNQPQHF. The CDR3 DNA reads TGTGCCAGCAGCCAATTAGGGGCGGTTAATCAGCCCCAGCATTTT.

This sequence joins TRBV5-1 and TRBJ1-1; 7 bases are a match to TRBD1. The CDR3 is 13 residues long. Looked up from germline, CDR1 is SGHRS and CDR2 is YFSETQ. With 3 bases clipped from V and 5 bases from J, the junction kept 4 bases outside the gene matches. The CDR3 region has the DNA TGCGCCAGCAGCTGGGGGGACAGAACTGAAGCTTTCTTT. Translating it yields CASSWGDRTEAFF.

The chain employs TRBV19 and TRBJ2-7; TRBD2 matches at 8 bases. The CDR3 is 14 amino acids. With 7 bases clipped from V and 2 bases from J, the junction kept 7 bases outside the gene matches. Germline V gives CDR1 LNHDA, CDR2 SQIVND (reference sequence). In DNA form, the CDR3 reads TGTGCCAGTATGTCCAGCGGGAGACCCTACGAGCAGTACTTC. This encodes CASMSSGRPYEQYF.

The chain has TRBV28 and TRBJ1-2, with 7 bases fitting TRBD1. CDR1 is MDHEN and CDR2 is SYDVKM in the germline V gene. The CDR3 has 13 amino acids. Trimming took 5 bases from V and 8 from J; bases not matched to a gene: 8. The CDR3 sequence: CASSVGTAVGYTF. In nucleotides, the CDR3 is TGTGCCAGCAGTGTCGGGACAGCGGTGGGCTACACCTTC.

This chain's CDR3 is CASSVGPSGAYEQYF. The CDR3 nucleotides read TGTGCCAGCAGCGTAGGCCCATCCGGGGCCTACGAGCAGTACTTC. The chain carries TRBV9 and TRBJ2-7; D is possibly TRBD2 (5 bases). Germline V gene data show CDR1 as SGDLS and CDR2 as YYNGEE. The CDR3 contains 15 residues. Trimming took off 0 bases at V and 2 bases at J, with 12 bases between the two ends. Full variable domain (remainder filled in from reference TRBV9 and TRBJ2-7): DSGVTQTPKHLITATGQRVTLRCSPRSGDLSVYWYQQSLDQGLQFLIQYYNGEERAKGNILERFSAQQFPDLHSELNLSSLELGDSALYFCASSVGPSGAYEQYFGPGTRLTVT.

The chain carries TRBV5-6 and TRBJ1-5, with D perhaps matching TRBD1 (5 bases). Between the trimmed V and J ends, which lost 4 bases and 3 bases, there was a span of 11 bases. Germline V gene data show CDR1 as SGHDT and CDR2 as YYEEEE. There are 14 residues in the CDR3. This CDR3 is CASSVTGYNQPQHF. Here the CDR3 DNA reads TGTGCCAGCAGCGTAACAGGCTACAATCAGCCCCAGCATTTT.

This clone has a single count. The chain uses TRBV5-1 and TRBJ2-7, with D uncertain. CDR3 length: 14 amino acids. Germline V gene lookup returns CDR1 SGHRS and CDR2 YFSETQ. V gave up 1 base and J gave up 5 bases, with 13 bases separating them. The CDR3 DNA reads TGCGCCAGCAGCTTGCGGTTGCCCCTAGACGAGCAGTACTTC. Amino acids: CASSLRLPLDEQYF.

This chain connects TRBV12-3 or TRBV12-4 to TRBJ2-5; 7 bases align to TRBD1. With V trimmed by 7 bases and J by 6 bases, 8 bases remained unmatched. This CDR3 region has 13 residues. CDR3 bases: TGTGCCAGCAATATAGGGGGCGTGAAGACCCAGTACTTC. Amino acid sequence: CASNIGGVKTQYF.

The V gene is TRBV7-8, the J gene TRBJ1-2; D call uncertain. V was cut by 5 bases and J by 4 bases, with 11 bases left in between. This CDR3 region has 13 residues. From germline, CDR1 is SGHVS and CDR2 FQNEAQ. The CDR3 bases are TGTGCCAGCAGCCCGGGAGCCTTCTATGGCTACACCTTC. Protein: CASSPGAFYGYTF.

The genes are TRBV30 and TRBJ2-1; weak D call: TRBD1 (5 bases). The germline CDR1 and CDR2 sequences are GTSNPN and SVGIG (reference sequence). This CDR3 region has 14 residues. V lost 0 bases to trimming and J lost 6 bases, with 12 bases between them. The CDR3, as DNA: TGTGCCTGGAGTGTAGGACAAAGGACCAATGAGCAGTTCTTC. Protein sequence: CAWSVGQRTNEQFF.

This chain uses TRBV6-1 with TRBJ1-5, with a weak D call TRBD1 (6 bases). The CDR3 contains 14 residues. V was shortened by 3 bases and J by 11 bases, with 17 bases between the two germline ends. Per the germline V gene, CDR1 is MNHNS and CDR2 is SASEGT. The CDR3 sequence: CASSDRTAYWAQHF. The CDR3 DNA reads as TGTGCCAGCAGTGACCGGACAGCGTACTGGGCCCAGCATTTT.